A selection of T cell receptor beta chains follows, all from one sample in a study of OX40 agonist ivuxolimab in advanced cancers. Sequencing used immunoSEQ multiplex PCR; TCRdb keeps in-frame clones, though not all of them. The table shows about 19,000 clones, with 80% to 90% occurring only once. Source: CD4+ or CD8+ T cells sorted from blood, taken in a trial of the OX40 agonist ivuxolimab. These receptors all come from an adult with an advanced solid tumor such as melanoma, head and neck, liver or kidney cancer. Both conserved end residues are part of each CDR3. Fields, in order: clone size, D gene, V gene, J gene, CDR3 protein, CDR3 DNA. A D gene is named only where the DNA matches it firmly. The size entry is marked missing in some rows and otherwise reads once, few, many or a size class.

.,TRBD1,TRBV27,TRBJ2-1,CASSLSGQGEQFF,TGTGCCAGCAGTTTATCGGGACAGGGTGAGCAGTTCTTC
.,TRBD1,TRBV5-1,TRBJ2-3,CASSSGQGQTDTQYF,TGCGCCAGCAGCTCGGGACAGGGCCAGACAGATACGCAGTATTTT
once,.,TRBV4-3,TRBJ1-1,CASSQDIGVGGAFF,TGCGCCAGCAGCCAAGATATTGGGGTAGGGGGAGCTTTCTTT
.,.,TRBV11-2,TRBJ2-7,CASSPTRDSGASYEQYF,TGTGCCAGCAGCCCAACGAGAGACAGTGGTGCATCCTACGAGCAGTACTTC
.,.,TRBV7-2,TRBJ1-5,CASSRGPGGNQPQHF,TGTGCCAGCAGCCGAGGACCCGGTGGCAATCAGCCCCAGCATTTT
.,.,TRBV27,TRBJ1-5,CASSLNGRPNQPQHF,TGTGCCAGCAGTTTAAACGGCAGGCCTAATCAGCCCCAGCATTTT
.,.,TRBV5-6,TRBJ1-2,CASSLMDATHYGYTF,TGTGCCAGCAGCTTGATGGACGCTACCCACTATGGCTACACCTTC
.,.,TRBV25-1,TRBJ2-3,CASSHRVTSTDTQYF,TGTGCCAGCAGTCACAGGGTCACTAGCACAGATACGCAGTATTTT
.,.,TRBV9,TRBJ1-6,CASSSQPDGSDYNSPLHF,TGTGCCAGCAGCTCGCAACCAGACGGATCTGATTATAATTCACCCCTCCACTTT
.,.,TRBV18,TRBJ1-6,CASSPKGGLYNSPLHF,TGTGCCAGCTCACCAAAAGGTGGCCTCTATAATTCACCCCTCCACTTT
.,.,TRBV30,TRBJ1-5,CAWSVAHRNQSISGNQPQHF,TGTGCCTGGAGTGTAGCGCACAGGAATCAGTCCATTTCGGGCAATCAGCCCCAGCATTTT
.,.,TRBV4-2,TRBJ2-3,CASSQEGSGTDTQYF,TGTGCCAGCAGCCAAGAGGGGTCCGGAACAGATACGCAGTATTTT
.,.,TRBV7-9,TRBJ1-2,CASSPNRKGEIYGYTF,TGTGCCAGCAGCCCAAATAGGAAAGGGGAGATCTATGGCTACACCTTC
.,TRBD1,TRBV9,TRBJ2-3,CASSVGGTGVPDTQYF,TGTGCCAGCAGCGTAGGGGGGACAGGGGTTCCAGATACGCAGTATTTT
once,.,TRBV4-3,TRBJ2-1,CASSQGTQDNEQFF,TGCGCCAGCAGCCAAGGGACACAAGACAATGAGCAGTTCTTC